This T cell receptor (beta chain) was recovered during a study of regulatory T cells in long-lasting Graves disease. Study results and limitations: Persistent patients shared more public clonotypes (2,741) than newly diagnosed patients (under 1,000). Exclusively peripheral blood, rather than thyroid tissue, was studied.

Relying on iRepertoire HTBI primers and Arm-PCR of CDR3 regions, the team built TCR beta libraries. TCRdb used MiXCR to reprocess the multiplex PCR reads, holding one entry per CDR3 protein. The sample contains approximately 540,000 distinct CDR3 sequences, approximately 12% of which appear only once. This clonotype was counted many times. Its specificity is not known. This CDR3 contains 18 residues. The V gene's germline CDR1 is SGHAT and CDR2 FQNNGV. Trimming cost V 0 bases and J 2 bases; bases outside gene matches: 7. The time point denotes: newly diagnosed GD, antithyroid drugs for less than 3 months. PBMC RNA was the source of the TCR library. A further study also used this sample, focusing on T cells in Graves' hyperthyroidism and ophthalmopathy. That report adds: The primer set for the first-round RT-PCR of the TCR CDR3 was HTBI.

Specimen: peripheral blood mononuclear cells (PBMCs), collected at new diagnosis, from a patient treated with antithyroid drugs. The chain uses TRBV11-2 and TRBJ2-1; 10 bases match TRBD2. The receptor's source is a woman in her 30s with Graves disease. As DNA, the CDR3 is TGTGCCAGCAGCTTAGATTCGTTAGGACTAGCGGCCTACAATGAGCAGTTCTTC. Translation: CASSLDSLGLAAYNEQFF. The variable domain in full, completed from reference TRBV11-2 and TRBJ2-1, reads EAGVAQSPRYKIIEKRQSVAFWCNPISGHATLYWYQQILGQGPKLLIQFQNNGVVDDSQLPKDRFSAERLKGVDSTLKIQPAKLEDSAVYLCASSLDSLGLAAYNEQFFGPGTRLTVL.